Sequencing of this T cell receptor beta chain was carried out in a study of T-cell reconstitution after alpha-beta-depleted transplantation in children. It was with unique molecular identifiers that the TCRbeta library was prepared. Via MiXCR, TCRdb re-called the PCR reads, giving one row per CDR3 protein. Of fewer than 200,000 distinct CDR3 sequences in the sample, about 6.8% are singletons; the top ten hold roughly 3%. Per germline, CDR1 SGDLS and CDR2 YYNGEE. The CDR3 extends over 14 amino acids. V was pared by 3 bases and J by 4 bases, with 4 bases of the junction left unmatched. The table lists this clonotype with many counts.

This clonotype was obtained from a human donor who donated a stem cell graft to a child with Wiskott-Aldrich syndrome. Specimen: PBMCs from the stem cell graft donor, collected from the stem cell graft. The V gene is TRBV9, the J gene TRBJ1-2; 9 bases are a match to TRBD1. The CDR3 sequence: CASSADRGGYGYTF. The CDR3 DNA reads TGTGCCAGCAGCGCGGACAGGGGTGGCTATGGCTACACCTTC.